The 23 T cell receptor beta chains in this list originate from one sample, sequenced in a study of blood T cells in healthy people across ages. Combining a sample-barcoded 5' primer with a J-beta primer mix, a second PCR ran for 7 to 11 cycles. TCRdb reprocessed the 5' RACE reads with MiXCR, giving one entry per CDR3 protein. The data show about 800,000 distinct CDR3 sequences, 25% seen once. The sample also formed part of further work on T cells of mothers and their children.

Sequenced: blood. These receptors came from a boy aged 5 to 17 in good health.

DNA for the CDR3: TGTGCCAGCAGCTTGCGGCGGGAGACCCACGAGCAGTACTTC. It translates to CASSLRRETHEQYF. The chain is built from TRBV7-9 and TRBJ2-5; 7 bases match TRBD2. TRBJ2-7 explains the end of the DNA better; the J call may be wrong. In germline, CDR1 is SEHNR, CDR2 FQNEAQ (reference sequence). CDR3 length: 14 amino acids.

The chain couples TRBV29-1 to TRBJ2-5; 14 bases match TRBD2. TRBJ2-1 explains the end of the DNA better; the J call may be wrong. The germline CDR1 and CDR2 sequences are SQVTM and ANQGSEA. This CDR3 contains 14 residues. The CDR3 nucleotides read TGCAGCGTCGCGGAAACCGGGACTAGCGGGGGGCAGTTCTTC. Translating gives CSVAETGTSGGQFF.

Only a few counts were recorded for this clonotype. The J gene is TRBJ2-7, the V gene TRBV4-3; 10 bases line up with TRBD1. Unmatched junction bases numbered 3, after V lost 4 bases and J lost 6 bases. This CDR3 region has 13 residues. Germline-derived CDR1 and CDR2 are LGHNA and YSLEER. For the CDR3, the DNA is TGCGCCAGCAGCCGGACAGGGGGGGGCGAGCAGTACTTC. Amino acids: CASSRTGGGEQYF.

This clonotype was seen a few times. The chain employs TRBV20-1 and TRBJ2-1, with a weak D call TRBD2 (6 bases). From germline, CDR1 is DFQATT and CDR2 SNEGSKA (reference sequence). Trimming stripped 6 bases from V and 8 bases from J, with 20 bases between. The CDR3 has 14 residues. This CDR3 is CSALRPSGFYEQFF. The DNA of the CDR3 is TGCAGTGCCCTCCGACCGAGCGGGTTTTATGAGCAGTTCTTC.

This clonotype was seen a few times. The gene calls are TRBV7-2 and TRBJ1-1; 8 positions agree with TRBD1. Germline CDR1 is SGHTA and CDR2 is FQGNSA. With 1 base clipped from V and 5 bases from J, the junction kept 12 bases outside the gene matches. This CDR3 contains 17 residues. Here the CDR3 reads CASSLVGRGLERTEAFF. CDR3 nucleotide sequence: TGTGCCAGCAGCTTAGTGGGCAGGGGGCTAGAAAGGACTGAAGCTTTCTTT.

This chain joins TRBV18 and TRBJ2-2; TRBD1 aligns across 10 bases. Trimming cost V 1 base and J 6 bases; bases outside gene matches: 2. The germline gives CDR1 KGHSH, CDR2 LQKENI. This CDR3 comprises 15 residues. CDR3 residues: CASSPRDRGAGELFF. CDR3 bases: TGTGCCAGCTCACCACGGGACAGGGGTGCCGGGGAGCTGTTTTTT.

The chain joins TRBV28 to TRBJ1-3; the D is unclear. CDR1 MDHEN and CDR2 SYDVKM come from the germline V gene. The CDR3 is 12 residues long. The V end lost 5 bases, the J end lost 4 bases, and 6 bases lay between the germline ends. DNA of the CDR3: TGTGCCAGCAGTAGCCTCGGAAACACCATATATTTT. This encodes CASSSLGNTIYF.

The table lists this clonotype with many counts. The chain combines TRBV28 with TRBJ2-3, with TRBD2 identical over 7 bases. The CDR3 loop spans 17 amino acids. Germline V gene lookup returns CDR1 MDHEN and CDR2 SYDVKM. Losses at the gene ends were 3 bases for V and 6 bases for J; bases not matched to a gene: 15. The CDR3 nucleotides read TGTGCCAGCAGTTTCTTTGTAGGACTTGCGGGAGCGGATACGCAGTATTTT. Protein product: CASSFFVGLAGADTQYF.

This clonotype was seen more than once but under ten times. The rearrangement joins TRBV4-3 to TRBJ2-2, with D possibly TRBD2 on 6 matching bases. The CDR3 spans 13 residues. V lost 6 bases to trimming and J lost 9 bases, with 14 bases between them. CDR1 is LGHNA and CDR2 is YSLEER in the germline V gene. The CDR3 is CASSPLGGRELFF. CDR3 bases: TGCGCCAGCAGTCCCCTGGGGGGACGGGAGCTGTTTTTT.

This clonotype was seen a handful of times. The chain couples TRBV25-1 to TRBJ1-2; tentatively, D is TRBD1 (5 bases). Germline CDR1 is MGHDK and CDR2 is SYGVNS. Trimming shortened V by 0 bases and J by 2 bases, and 10 bases separated the two germline ends. The CDR3 spans 15 residues. CDR3 sequence: CASSEYKTGNYGYTF. CDR3 bases: TGTGCCAGCAGTGAATATAAAACAGGAAACTATGGCTACACCTTC.

V and J are TRBV7-2 and TRBJ1-2, with D hard to call. The CDR3 has 14 residues. CDR1 and CDR2 (germline): SGHTA, FQGNSA. Deletions cut 2 bases from V and 0 bases from J, with 7 bases between. CDR3 in amino acids: CASSLSIANYGYTF. The CDR3 region has the DNA TGTGCCAGCAGCTTATCGATAGCTAACTATGGCTACACCTTC.

This clonotype was seen a handful of times. The germline gene is not matched at one end of the junction; a read error may be the cause. The chain combines TRBV12-3 or TRBV12-4 with TRBJ2-1; 7 nucleotides align to TRBD1. The CDR3 length is 14 residues. CDR3: CASSLAGGYDEQFF. As DNA, the CDR3 is TGTGCCAGCAGTTTAGCAGGGGGCTACGATGAGCAGTTCTTC.

This clonotype showed up many times. The J gene is TRBJ1-1, the V gene TRBV29-1; TRBD1 is a possible D gene (6 bases). The CDR3 runs to 11 residues. Germline V gene lookup returns CDR1 SQVTM and CDR2 ANQGSEA. The CDR3 region is CSVTGNTEAFF. As DNA, the CDR3 is TGCAGTGTGACAGGTAACACTGAAGCTTTCTTT.

Concerning this clonotype: The germline gene is not matched at one end of the junction; a read error may be the cause. The chain is built from TRBV29-1 and TRBJ1-2; D may be TRBD1 (5 bases). CDR1 is SQVTM, CDR2 ANQGSEA, per germline. The CDR3 contains 13 residues. CDR3 sequence (DNA): TGCAGCGTCCAGGACATACGGAACTCTGGCTACACCTTC. Translation gives CSVQDIRNSGYTF.

This chain joins TRBV29-1 and TRBJ2-7; TRBD1 aligns across 9 bases. The CDR3 is made up of 15 amino acids. V dropped 6 bases and J dropped 5; count of bases not matched to a gene: 14. CDR1 SQVTM and CDR2 ANQGSEA come from the germline V gene. The CDR3 reads CSVALGDRVGNEQYF. As DNA, the CDR3 is TGCAGCGTGGCCCTGGGGGACAGGGTTGGTAACGAGCAGTACTTC.

V gene TRBV29-1 combines with J gene TRBJ2-3, with D possibly TRBD2 on 5 matching bases. CDR1 SQVTM and CDR2 ANQGSEA come from the germline V gene. V dropped 4 bases and J dropped 2 bases, with 16 bases sitting between them. This CDR3 region has 15 residues. CDR3 in DNA: TGCAGCGTTGTCATCGGGCCTAGCTACACAGATACGCAGTATTTT. This gives the protein CSVVIGPSYTDTQYF.

In its sample, this clonotype was seen many times. The CDR3 DNA sequence: TGTGCCAGCAGCTCCATCGGACTAGCGGGATCCCAGGTTAGGTTCTTC. It yields the protein CASSSIGLAGSQVRFF. The genes are TRBV13 and TRBJ2-1, with TRBD2 matching over 12 bases. This CDR3 is 16 amino acids long. The junction had 16 bases not matched to a gene; V was cut back by 4 bases and J by 15 bases. Per germline, CDR1 PRHDT and CDR2 FYEKMQ (reference sequence). The complete variable domain, with remaining parts taken from reference TRBV13 and TRBJ2-1, reads AAGVIQSPRHLIKEKRETATLKCYPIPRHDTVYWYQQGPGQDPQFLISFYEKMQSDKGSIPDRFSAQQFSDYHSELNMSSLELGDSALYFCASSSIGLAGSQVRFFGPGTRLTVL.

The rearrangement uses TRBV4-2 and TRBJ2-7; 8 bases fit TRBD2. The V gene end was trimmed by 1 base and the J gene end by 0 bases; junction bases not matched to a gene: 5. The CDR3 sequence is 16 residues long. Per germline, CDR1 LGHNA and CDR2 YNFKEQ. The CDR3 here is CASSQASTSVSYEQYF. The CDR3 DNA reads TGTGCCAGCAGCCAAGCGTCGACTAGCGTCTCCTACGAGCAGTACTTC.

This chain links TRBV6-6 with TRBJ2-7; 11 bases align to TRBD1. The V gene's germline CDR1 is MNHNY and CDR2 SVGAGI (reference sequence). The V and J ends lost 6 bases and 6 bases, in that order; junction bases with no gene match: 10. The CDR3 has 15 amino acids. The CDR3: CASSNYLGTGGEQYF. DNA for the CDR3: TGTGCCAGCAGCAATTACCTCGGGACAGGGGGCGAGCAGTACTTC.

In this sample, this clonotype turned up a few times. This chain connects TRBV25-1 to TRBJ2-7; D remains unclear. The CDR3 is made up of 13 amino acids. Between the trimmed V and J ends, which lost 4 bases and 0 bases, there was a span of 7 bases. CDR1 is MGHDK, CDR2 SYGVNS, per germline. CDR3 amino acids: CASSAESSYEQYF. CDR3 coding DNA: TGTGCCAGCAGTGCAGAAAGCTCCTACGAGCAGTACTTC.

This clonotype has a handful of counts. Mismatch with germline at one junction end may stem from a read error. The chain combines TRBV29-1 with TRBJ2-2, with a possible D match to TRBD1 (5 bases). CDR1 and CDR2 from the germline V gene are SQVTM and ANQGSEA. The CDR3 totals 15 residues. This chain's CDR3 is CSAETIRGFTGELFF. The CDR3 bases are TGCAGCGCTGAAACCATAAGGGGTTTCACCGGGGAGCTGTTTTTT.

In this sample, this clonotype turned up a few times. This sequence joins TRBV7-9 and TRBJ1-1; D is perhaps TRBD1 (6 bases). Germline-derived CDR1 and CDR2 are SEHNR and FQNEAQ (reference sequence). The V gene lost 3 bases and the J gene lost 2 bases, with 10 bases spanning the gap. This CDR3 contains 14 residues. The DNA for the CDR3 is TGTGCCAGCAGCTTCGGGGGGCAAAACACTGAAGCTTTCTTT. Translation: CASSFGGQNTEAFF.

In this sample, this clonotype turned up a few times. The rearrangement links TRBV7-9 to TRBJ1-1; 9 positions match TRBD1. Germline V lookup: CDR1 SEHNR, CDR2 FQNEAQ (reference sequence). Trimming at V came to 5 bases and at J to 0 bases, leaving 13 bases not matched to a gene. CDR3 length equals 18 residues. CDR3 sequence (DNA): TGTGCCAGCAGCCCGGGACAGGGAAGAAGTGGAATGAACACTGAAGCTTTCTTT. Residues: CASSPGQGRSGMNTEAFF. The entire variable domain, with the rest obtained from reference TRBV7-9 and TRBJ1-1, is as follows: DTGVSQNPRHKITKRGQNVTFRCDPISEHNRLYWYRQTLGQGPEFLTYFQNEAQLEKSRLLSDRFSAERPKGSFSTLEIQRTEQGDSAMYLCASSPGQGRSGMNTEAFFGQGTRLTVV.